The sequence of this T cell receptor (beta chain) was determined in a study of T cell responses to AZD1222 COVID-19 vaccine. Data came from immunoSEQ multiplex PCR; TCRdb stores just in-frame clones and leaves some out. The sample records tens of thousands of clones, 70% to 90% being singletons. Turning to this clone: Its specificity is unknown. The same CDR3 can be traced to other DNA sequences in this sample.

General observations from the study: Following two doses of AZD1222, Spike-specific TCR breadth and depth rose. Across spike, vaccine-associated CD4 TCRs were found, dominant at 160-218 and 743-854. Epitopes outside B.1.351 and B.1.1.7 mutated regions reportedly drew nearly half of spike TCRs.

This CDR3 spans 17 amino acids. Germline CDR1 and CDR2: LGHNA and YNFKEQ. Trimming removed 5 bases at V and 3 bases at J, with 21 bases between. The specimen comprised peripheral blood, sampled on day 0 of AZD1222 vaccination. The TCR originated in an adult in good health. The chain couples TRBV4-2 to TRBJ2-3; a possible D gene is TRBD2 (7 bases). Here the CDR3 DNA reads TGTGCCAGCAGCTTACGGACTAGTGGGGGCGGGACAGATACGCAGTATTTT. Residues: CASSLRTSGGGTDTQYF.